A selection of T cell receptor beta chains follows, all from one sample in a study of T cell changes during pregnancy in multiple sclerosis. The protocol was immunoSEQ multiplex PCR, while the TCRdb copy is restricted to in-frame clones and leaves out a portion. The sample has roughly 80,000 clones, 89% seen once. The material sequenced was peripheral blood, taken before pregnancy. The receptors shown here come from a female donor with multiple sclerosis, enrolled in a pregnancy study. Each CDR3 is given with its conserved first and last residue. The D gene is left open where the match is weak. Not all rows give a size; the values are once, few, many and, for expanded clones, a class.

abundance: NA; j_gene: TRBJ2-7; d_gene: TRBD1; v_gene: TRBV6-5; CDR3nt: TGTGCCAGCAGTTACTCGGGGGACAGTTCCTACGAGCAGTACTTC; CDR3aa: CASSYSGDSSYEQYF
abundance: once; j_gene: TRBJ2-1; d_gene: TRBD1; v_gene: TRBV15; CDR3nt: TGTGCCACCAGCGACAGTCCGGGACAGGGGAGTTGGAACAATGAGCAGTTCTTC; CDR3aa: CATSDSPGQGSWNNEQFF
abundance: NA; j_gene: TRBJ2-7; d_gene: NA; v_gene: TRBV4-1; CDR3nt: TGCGCCAGCAGCCAAGAATCCGGGACTGGACCCTACGAGCAGTACTTC; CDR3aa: CASSQESGTGPYEQYF
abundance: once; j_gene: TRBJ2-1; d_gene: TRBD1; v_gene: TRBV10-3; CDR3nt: TGTGCCATCAGACGACCGGGACAGGGGCTAATTACTGAGCAGTTCTTC; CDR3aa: CAIRRPGQGLITEQFF
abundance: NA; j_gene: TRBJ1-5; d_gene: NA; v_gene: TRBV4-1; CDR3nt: TGCGCCAGCAGCCAAGCAGGGGCGCGGGGCAATCAGCCCCAGCATTTT; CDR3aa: CASSQAGARGNQPQHF
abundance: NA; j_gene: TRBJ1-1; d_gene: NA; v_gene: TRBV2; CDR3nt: TGTGCCAGCCAAGGGGTCAGCTTAGACACTGAAGCTTTCTTT; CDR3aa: CASQGVSLDTEAFF
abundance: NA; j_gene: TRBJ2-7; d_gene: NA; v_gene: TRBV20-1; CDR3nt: TGCAGTGCTAGACTTTCCTACGAGCAGTACTTC; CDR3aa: CSARLSYEQYF
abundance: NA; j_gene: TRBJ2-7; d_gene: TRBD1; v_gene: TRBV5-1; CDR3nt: TGCGCCAGCAGCCCGGACAGGGGGCTGGACGAGCAGTACTTC; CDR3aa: CASSPDRGLDEQYF
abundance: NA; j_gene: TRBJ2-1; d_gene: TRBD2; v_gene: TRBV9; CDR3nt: TGTGCCAGCAGCGCGGGGGGGGATTTGGCTGAGCAGTTCTTC; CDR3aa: CASSAGGDLAEQFF
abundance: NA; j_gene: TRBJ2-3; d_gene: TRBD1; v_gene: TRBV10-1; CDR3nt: TGCGCCAGCAGTGATCCGGGACAGGGGGCAACAGATACGCAGTATTTT; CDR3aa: CASSDPGQGATDTQYF
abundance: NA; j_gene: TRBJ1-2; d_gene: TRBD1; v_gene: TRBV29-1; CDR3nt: TGCAGCGTTGGCCTAGGGACAGGGGAACCCTATGGCTACACCTTC; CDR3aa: CSVGLGTGEPYGYTF
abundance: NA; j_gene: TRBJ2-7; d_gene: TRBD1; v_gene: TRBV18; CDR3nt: TGTGCCAGCTCACCTAGGACAGGGTCGCACGAGCAGTACTTC; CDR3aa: CASSPRTGSHEQYF
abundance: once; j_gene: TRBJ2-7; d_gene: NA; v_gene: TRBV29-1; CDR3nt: TGCAGCGTTGGTCCGGGGGACTACGAGCAGTACTTC; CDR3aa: CSVGPGDYEQYF
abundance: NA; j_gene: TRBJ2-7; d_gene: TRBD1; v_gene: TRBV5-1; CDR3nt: TGCGCCAGCAGCTTGGGCCCGGGACAGGGCTTCGAGCAGTACTTC; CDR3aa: CASSLGPGQGFEQYF
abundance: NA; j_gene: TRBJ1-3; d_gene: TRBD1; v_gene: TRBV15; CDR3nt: TGTGCCACCAGCAGAGGGACAGGGTCGTTTGGAAACACCATATATTTT; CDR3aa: CATSRGTGSFGNTIYF
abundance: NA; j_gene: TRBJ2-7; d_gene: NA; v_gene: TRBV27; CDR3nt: TGTGCCAGCAGTTTGCAACAGGCGAGGTACTCCTACGAGCAGTACTTC; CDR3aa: CASSLQQARYSYEQYF
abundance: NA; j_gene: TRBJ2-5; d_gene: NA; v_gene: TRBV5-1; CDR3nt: TGCGCCAGCAGCTTTCGGGGTTTAGAGACCCAGTACTTC; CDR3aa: CASSFRGLETQYF
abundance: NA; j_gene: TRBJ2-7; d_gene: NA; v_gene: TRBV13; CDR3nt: TGTGCCAGCAGCTTAGAACTAGCCAGCTACGAGCAGTACTTC; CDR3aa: CASSLELASYEQYF
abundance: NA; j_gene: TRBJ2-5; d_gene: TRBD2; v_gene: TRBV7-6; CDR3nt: TGTGCCAGCAGTTCTAGCCGGGGGGCCCAGTACTTC; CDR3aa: CASSSSRGAQYF
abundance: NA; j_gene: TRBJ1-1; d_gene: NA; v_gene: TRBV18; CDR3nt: TGTGCCAGCTCACCAGTCAGGGCGAACACTGAAGCTTTCTTT; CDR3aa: CASSPVRANTEAFF
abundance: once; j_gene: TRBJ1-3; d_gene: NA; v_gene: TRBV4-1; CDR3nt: TGCGCCAGCAGCCAAGATTCCTTCGCCGGGGGAAACACCATATATTTT; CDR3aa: CASSQDSFAGGNTIYF
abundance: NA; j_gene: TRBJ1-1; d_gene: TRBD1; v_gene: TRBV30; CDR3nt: TGTGCCTGGGGACAGGGGTTAGAAGCTTTCTTT; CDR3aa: CAWGQGLEAFF
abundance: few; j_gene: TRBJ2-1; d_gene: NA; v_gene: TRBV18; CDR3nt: TGTGCCAGCTCACCCTCCTCGGATGAGCAGTTCTTC; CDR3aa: CASSPSSDEQFF
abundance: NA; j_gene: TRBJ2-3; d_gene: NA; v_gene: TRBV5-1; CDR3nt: TGCGCCAGCAGCCCGGGGGACAGACGCACAGATACGCAGTATTTT; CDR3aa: CASSPGDRRTDTQYF
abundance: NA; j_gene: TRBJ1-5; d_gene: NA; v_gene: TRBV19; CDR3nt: TGTGCCAGCCGAGGAGAATTCGGGAGGGGCCGTCGGGAGGTGCCCCAGCATTTT; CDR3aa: CASRGEFGRGRREVPQHF
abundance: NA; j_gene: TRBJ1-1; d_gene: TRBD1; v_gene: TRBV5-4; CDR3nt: TGTGCCAGCAGCCCTTACAGGGGGGGTAACACTGAAGCTTTCTTT; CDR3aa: CASSPYRGGNTEAFF
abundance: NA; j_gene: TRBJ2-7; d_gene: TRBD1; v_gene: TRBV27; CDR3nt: TGTGCCAGCAGGAAAAAAGGACAGGACTTCTACGAGCAGTACTTC; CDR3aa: CASRKKGQDFYEQYF
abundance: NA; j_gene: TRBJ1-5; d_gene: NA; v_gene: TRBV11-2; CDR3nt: TGTGCCAGCAGCGCTAGGGAGAATCAGCCCCAGCATTTT; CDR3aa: CASSARENQPQHF
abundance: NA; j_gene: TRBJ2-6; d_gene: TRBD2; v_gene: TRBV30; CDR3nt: TGTGCCTGGAGCCTGATCCGGGGGGGCAACGTCCTGACTTTC; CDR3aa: CAWSLIRGGNVLTF
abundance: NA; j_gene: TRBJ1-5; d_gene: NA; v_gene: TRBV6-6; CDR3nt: TGTGCCAGCAGTTTGGACAGCCTTAGCAATCAGCCCCAGCATTTT; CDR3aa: CASSLDSLSNQPQHF
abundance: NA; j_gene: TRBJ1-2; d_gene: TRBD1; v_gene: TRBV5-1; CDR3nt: TGCGCCAGCAGCTCGGAGTGGGGGGGACAGGCCGGCTACACCTTC; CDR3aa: CASSSEWGGQAGYTF
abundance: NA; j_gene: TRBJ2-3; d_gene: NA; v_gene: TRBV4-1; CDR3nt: TGCGCCAGCAGCCAAGATGGCCTAGAAACAGATACGCAGTATTTT; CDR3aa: CASSQDGLETDTQYF
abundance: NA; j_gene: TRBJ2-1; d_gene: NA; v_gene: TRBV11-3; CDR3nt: TGTGCCAGCAGCTCAACTGGGGGGTATGAGCAGTTCTTC; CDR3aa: CASSSTGGYEQFF
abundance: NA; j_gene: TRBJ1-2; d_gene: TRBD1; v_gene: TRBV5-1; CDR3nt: TGCGCCAGCAGCGCCGGACAGGGTTCAATCTATGGCTACACCTTC; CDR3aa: CASSAGQGSIYGYTF
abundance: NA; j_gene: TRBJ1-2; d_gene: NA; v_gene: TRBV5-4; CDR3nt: TGTGCCAGCAGCTCTTCCCGAGACTATGGCTACACCTTC; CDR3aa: CASSSSRDYGYTF
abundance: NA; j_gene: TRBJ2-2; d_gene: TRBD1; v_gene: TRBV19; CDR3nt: TGTGCCAGTAGTATAATCAGCAGGGGGAATGGCGGGGAGCTGTTTTTT; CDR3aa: CASSIISRGNGGELFF
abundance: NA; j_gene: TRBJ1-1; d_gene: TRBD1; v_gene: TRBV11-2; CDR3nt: TGTGCCAGCAGCTTAAGGGGGCCGGCCCCCCACCCTGAAGCTTTCTTT; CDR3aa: CASSLRGPAPHPEAFF
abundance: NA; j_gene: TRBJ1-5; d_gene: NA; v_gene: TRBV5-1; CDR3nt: TGCGCCAGCAGCTTGATAGAGGGTCAGCCCCAGCATTTT; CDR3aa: CASSLIEGQPQHF
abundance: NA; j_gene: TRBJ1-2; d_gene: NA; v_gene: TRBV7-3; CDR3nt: TGTGCCAGCAGCCCGATAACAGGGCCTTTAAACTATGGCTACACCTTC; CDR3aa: CASSPITGPLNYGYTF
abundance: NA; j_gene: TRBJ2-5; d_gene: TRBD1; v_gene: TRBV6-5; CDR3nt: TGTGCCAGCAGTCAGACAGGGATGAGGGAGACCCAGTACTTC; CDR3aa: CASSQTGMRETQYF
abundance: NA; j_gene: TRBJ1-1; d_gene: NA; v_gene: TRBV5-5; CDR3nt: TGTGCCAGCAGCCCGAGAGCGGGGGCGAACACTGAAGCTTTCTTT; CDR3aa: CASSPRAGANTEAFF
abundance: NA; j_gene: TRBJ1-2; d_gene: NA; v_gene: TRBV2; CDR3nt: TGTGCCAGCAGTGAAGGGGGCAGAGGCTATGGCTACACCTTC; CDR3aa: CASSEGGRGYGYTF
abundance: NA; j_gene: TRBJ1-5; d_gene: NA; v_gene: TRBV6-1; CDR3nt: TGTGCCAGCAAAAACGAAAGACAGGACAATCAGCCCCAGCATTTT; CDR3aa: CASKNERQDNQPQHF
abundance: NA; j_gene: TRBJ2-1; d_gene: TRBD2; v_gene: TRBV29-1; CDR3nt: TGCAGCGTTGGGTGGACTAGCGGGGGGGCCGTCTACAATGAGCAGTTCTTC; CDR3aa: CSVGWTSGGAVYNEQFF
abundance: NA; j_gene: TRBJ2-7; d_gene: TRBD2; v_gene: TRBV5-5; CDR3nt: TGTGCCAGCAGCCAACTAGCGGGGGAGGCCTACGAGCAGTACTTC; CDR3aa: CASSQLAGEAYEQYF
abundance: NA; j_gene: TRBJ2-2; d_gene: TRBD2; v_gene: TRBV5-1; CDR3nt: TGCGCCAGCAGCGAGGGGACTACCAACACCGGGGAGCTGTTTTTT; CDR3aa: CASSEGTTNTGELFF
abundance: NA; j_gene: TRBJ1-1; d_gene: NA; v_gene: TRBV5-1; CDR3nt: TGCGCCAGCAGCCTGCGCGGGGGACTCACTGAAGCTTTCTTT; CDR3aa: CASSLRGGLTEAFF
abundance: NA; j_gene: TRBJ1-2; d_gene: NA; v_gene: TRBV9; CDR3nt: TGTGCCAGCGGCTACAGCTATGGCTACACCTTC; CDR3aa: CASGYSYGYTF
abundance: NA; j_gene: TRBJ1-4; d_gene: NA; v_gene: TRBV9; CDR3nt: TGTGCCAGCAGCCCTACGGTTTATAATGAAAAACTGTTTTTT; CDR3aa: CASSPTVYNEKLFF
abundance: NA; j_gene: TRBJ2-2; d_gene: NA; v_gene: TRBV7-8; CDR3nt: TGTGCCAGCAGCGCGGGACAGCTCACCGGGGAGCTGTTTTTT; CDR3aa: CASSAGQLTGELFF
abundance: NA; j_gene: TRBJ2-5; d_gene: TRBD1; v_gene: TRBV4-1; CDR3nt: TGCGCCAGCAGCCAAGATCGGGGACAGGAGGAGACCCAGTACTTC; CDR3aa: CASSQDRGQEETQYF
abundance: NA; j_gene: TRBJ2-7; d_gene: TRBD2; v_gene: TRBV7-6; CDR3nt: TGTGCCAGCAGCTTAGGAGGTAGCGGGGGGGGTTCCTACGAGCAGTACTTC; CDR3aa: CASSLGGSGGGSYEQYF
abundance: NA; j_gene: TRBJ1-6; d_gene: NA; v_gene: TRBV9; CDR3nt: TGTGCCAGCAGCGTAGAACAGCCAAGCTCCTATAATTCACCCCTCCACTTT; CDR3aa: CASSVEQPSSYNSPLHF
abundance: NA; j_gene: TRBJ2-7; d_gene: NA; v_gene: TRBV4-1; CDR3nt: TGCGCCAGCAGCCAAGAGCAGGGTTACTCCTACGAGCAGTACTTC; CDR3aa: CASSQEQGYSYEQYF
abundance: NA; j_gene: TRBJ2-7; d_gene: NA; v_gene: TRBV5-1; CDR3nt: TGCGCCAGCAGCCCCCGTCCAGCGGACGAGCAGTACTTC; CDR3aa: CASSPRPADEQYF